This T cell receptor beta chain came from a study of T cell clones after liver transplantation. CDR3 length: 15 residues. The germline V gene encodes CDR1 SGHTA and CDR2 FQGNSA. Trimming took 2 bases from V and 4 from J, leaving 14 bases between them. The assay was immunoSEQ multiplex PCR, and TCRdb's table has in-frame clones only and misses some. The sample contains 65,000 to 70,000 clones, about 92% of which appear only once. The starting material was CD4+ T cells from blood, obtained nearly 26 months after liver transplant. The chain carries TRBV7-2 and TRBJ1-1; D not certain. The sequence was obtained from a human patient who received a liver transplant. Some T cells could come from the graft donor. Here the CDR3 DNA reads TGTGCCAGCAGCTTATATCCCGGTGGAGTCACTGAAGCTTTCTTT. Amino acids: CASSLYPGGVTEAFF.